The sequence of this T cell receptor beta chain was determined in a study of blood T cell repertoires in COVID-19. The data were produced by immunoSEQ multiplex PCR, yet TCRdb's version contains in-frame clones alone and is incomplete. The table includes some 220,000 clones, 80% to 85% detected once. CDR1 is MNHEY, CDR2 SMNVEV, per germline (reference sequence). The length of the CDR3 is 17 residues. Unmatched junction bases numbered 8, after V lost 5 bases and J lost 0 bases. The TCR originated in a woman in her sixties or seventies with COVID-19, enrolled during active disease. Material: peripheral blood. This chain links TRBV27 with TRBJ1-1, with 11 bases matching TRBD1. In DNA, the CDR3 is TGTGCCAGCAGTCCGTCCGGGACAGGGGGTATGAACACTGAAGCTTTCTTT. Its translation is CASSPSGTGGMNTEAFF.